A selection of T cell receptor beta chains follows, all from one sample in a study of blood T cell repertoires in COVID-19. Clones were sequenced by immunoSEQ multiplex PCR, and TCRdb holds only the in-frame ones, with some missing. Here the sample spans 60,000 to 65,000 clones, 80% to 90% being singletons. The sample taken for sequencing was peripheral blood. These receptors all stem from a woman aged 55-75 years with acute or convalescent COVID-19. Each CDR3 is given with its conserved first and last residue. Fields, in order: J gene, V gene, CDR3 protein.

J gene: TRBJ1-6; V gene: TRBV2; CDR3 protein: CASSERPTYNSPLHF
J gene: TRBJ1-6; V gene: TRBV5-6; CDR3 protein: CASSLAKEGRGNSPLHF
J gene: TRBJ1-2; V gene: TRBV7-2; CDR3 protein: CASSLARGQGRTYGYTF
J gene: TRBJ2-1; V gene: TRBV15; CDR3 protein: CATSRDLGQGYEQFF
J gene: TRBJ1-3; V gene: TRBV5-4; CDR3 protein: CASSSGGVGNTIYF
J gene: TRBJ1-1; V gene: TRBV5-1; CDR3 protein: CASSSRTGTYAEAFF
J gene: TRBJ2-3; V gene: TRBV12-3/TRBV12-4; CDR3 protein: CASSNTRDTQYF
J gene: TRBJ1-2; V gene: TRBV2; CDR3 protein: CASRGAGYGYTF
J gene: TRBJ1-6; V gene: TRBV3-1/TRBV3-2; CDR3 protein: CASSQGQGVVSSPLHF
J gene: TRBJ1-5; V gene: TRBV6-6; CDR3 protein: CASSYTGLGNQPQHF
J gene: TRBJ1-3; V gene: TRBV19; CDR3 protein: CASSISEISGNTIYF
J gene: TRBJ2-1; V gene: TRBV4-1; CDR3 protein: CASWGPGGANEQFF
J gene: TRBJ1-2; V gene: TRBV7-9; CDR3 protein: CASSFRTGWTNYGYTF
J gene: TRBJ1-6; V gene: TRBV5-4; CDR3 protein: CASSRTGTYSPLHF
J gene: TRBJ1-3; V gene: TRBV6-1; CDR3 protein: CASSSRASDRTDF